The entry that follows covers one T cell receptor (beta chain) sequence. The sample originates from a study of blood T cell repertoires in COVID-19. On the study more broadly: The United States, Italy and Spain were the sources of the acute and convalescent COVID-19 samples. From T cells, B-cell-depleted T cells, or PBMCs came the material, which was cDNA or gDNA.

This CDR3 has 18 amino acids. V was pared by 0 bases and J by 3 bases, with 9 bases of the junction left unmatched. Measured with immunoSEQ multiplex PCR; TCRdb has only the in-frame clones, and not every one. The repertoire holds over 200,000 clones, with 85% to 90% as singletons. Clinical histories supplied by participants themselves formed the basis of cohort assignment. Within the 2 weeks before study entry, each person in the exposed group met a COVID-19 case. The sequenced sample was PBMCs or T cells enriched from blood (not recorded which). The rearrangement joins TRBV5-3 to TRBJ2-2; 9 bases agree with TRBD2. TRBV5-3 is flagged as an ORF with uncertain function. The TCR comes from a man younger than 40 who had been exposed to COVID-19. The CDR3, as DNA: TGTGCCAGAAGCTTGGCCTGGGCTAGCGGGGATCACACCGGGGAGCTGTTTTTT. Protein: CARSLAWASGDHTGELFF.